This passage covers 24 T cell receptor beta chains from one sample sequenced in a study of blood T cell repertoires in COVID-19. Produced via immunoSEQ multiplex PCR; TCRdb's table is partial and in-frame only. The table lists some 220,000 clones, over 75% of them singletons. The sample was peripheral blood. These receptor sequences come from a man aged 45 to 65 with COVID-19, enrolled during active disease.

The chain has TRBV23-1 and TRBJ2-7; 8 bases agree with TRBD1. TRBV23-1 is an ORF, with its function uncertain. The V and J ends lost 9 bases and 4 bases, in that order; junction bases with no gene match: 8. This CDR3 has 13 amino acids. This chain's CDR3 is CARDRDRPYEQYF. In DNA, the CDR3 is TGCGCCAGAGACCGGGACAGGCCTTACGAGCAGTACTTC.

This chain connects TRBV29-1 to TRBJ1-5; possibly TRBD1 for D (6 bases). The CDR3 is 14 residues long. Germline assignment: CDR1 SQVTM and CDR2 ANQGSEA. Trimming removed 7 bases from V and 2 bases from J, with 15 bases in between. CDR3 region: CSAGTGKGNQPQHF. The CDR3 DNA follows: TGCAGCGCCGGAACAGGGAAGGGCAATCAGCCCCAGCATTTT. The complete variable domain, with remaining parts taken from reference TRBV29-1 and TRBJ1-5, reads SAVISQKPSRDICQRGTSLTIQCQVDSQVTMMFWYRQQPGQSLTLIATANQGSEATYESGFVIDKFPISRPNLTFSTLTVSNMSPEDSSIYLCSAGTGKGNQPQHFGDGTRLSIL.

The chain links TRBV7-2 to TRBJ1-2; D might be TRBD1 (6 bases). Germline CDR1 is SGHTA and CDR2 is FQGNSA. This CDR3 has 18 amino acids. The V end lost 3 bases, the J end lost 0 bases, and 20 bases lay between the germline ends. The CDR3: CASSFSQRGGTSNYGYTF. DNA for the CDR3: TGTGCCAGCAGCTTTTCCCAAAGGGGGGGCACTTCTAACTATGGCTACACCTTC.

This rearrangement joins TRBV18 to TRBJ1-1; the match to TRBD1 covers 9 bases. From germline, CDR1 is KGHSH and CDR2 LQKENI. The length of the CDR3 is 13 residues. V was clipped by 5 bases and J by 4 bases; unmatched bases: 2. CDR3 in DNA: TGTGCCAGCTCATTGGACAGGGGCACTGAAGCTTTCTTT. Encoded protein: CASSLDRGTEAFF.

The CDR3 coding sequence is TGTGCCAGCAGCCCCCCGCGGGGCTTGGAGCAGTTCTTC. It yields the protein CASSPPRGLEQFF. V is TRBV11-1 and J is TRBJ2-1; the D gene is possibly TRBD2 (6 bases). This CDR3 has 13 amino acids. V shed 5 bases and J shed 10 bases, with 15 bases lying between them. The V gene's germline CDR1 is SGHAT and CDR2 FQDESV (reference sequence).

This clone was found once. The chain carries TRBV7-2 and TRBJ2-3; 10 bases are a match to TRBD2. V lost 5 bases, J lost 3 bases, and 2 bases stayed unmatched. The CDR3 runs to 14 residues. The V gene's germline CDR1 is SGHTA and CDR2 FQGNSA. CDR3 region: CASSRTSGTDTQYF. In nucleotides, the CDR3 is TGTGCCAGCAGCCGGACTAGCGGAACAGATACGCAGTATTTT. The full variable domain, with the rest looked up from reference TRBV7-2 and TRBJ2-3, is GAGVSQSPSNKVTEKGKDVELRCDPISGHTALYWYRQSLGQGLEFLIYFQGNSAPDKSGLPSDRFSAERTGGSVSTLTIQRTQQEDSAVYLCASSRTSGTDTQYFGPGTRLTVL.

V is TRBV11-2 and J is TRBJ2-3; 10 nucleotides line up with TRBD2. The CDR3 is made up of 16 amino acids. In germline, CDR1 is SGHAT, CDR2 FQNNGV. The junction had 9 bases not matched to a gene; V was cut back by 5 bases and J by 4 bases. In nucleotides, the CDR3 is TGTGCCAGCAGCGTTAGCGGGGGGATTGTCGCAGATACGCAGTATTTT. This translates into CASSVSGGIVADTQYF.

The gene calls are TRBV7-3 and TRBJ1-6; 8 bases map to TRBD1. The CDR3 is 16 residues long. Germline CDR1 reads SGHTA; CDR2 reads FQGTGA. V dropped 5 bases and J dropped 7; count of bases not matched to a gene: 10. The DNA for the CDR3 is TGTGCCAGCAGCCTAGGGGGCAGGGGGCTGAATTCACCCCTCCACTTT. It translates to CASSLGGRGLNSPLHF.

The chain uses TRBV14 and TRBJ1-1; 7 nucleotides agree with TRBD1. Germline V gene lookup returns CDR1 SGHDN and CDR2 FVKESK. This CDR3 is 18 amino acids long. The V gene end was trimmed by 4 bases and the J gene end by 5 bases; junction bases not matched to a gene: 19. Written as DNA, the CDR3 is TGTGCCAGCAGCCCTCAAAGAGAGGGGGCGCTTCTGCCAACTGAAGCTTTCTTT. It translates to CASSPQREGALLPTEAFF.

The chain has TRBV7-8 and TRBJ2-5; the D is unclear. V was shortened by 3 bases and J by 5 bases, with 10 bases between the two germline ends. The CDR3 loop spans 13 amino acids. Germline loops: CDR1 SGHVS, CDR2 FQNEAQ. CDR3 in DNA: TGTGCCAGCAGCTTTTCAGGTGCGGAGACCCAGTACTTC. This translates into CASSFSGAETQYF.

The chain has TRBV6-2 or TRBV6-3 and TRBJ2-2, with a possible D match to TRBD2 (5 bases). CDR1 is MNHEY, CDR2 SVGEGT, per germline. Trimming pared 2 bases from V and 4 bases from J, leaving 8 bases between. The CDR3 has 14 amino acids. This CDR3 reads CASSYRTLTGELFF. The DNA of the CDR3 is TGTGCCAGCAGTTACCGGACTCTCACCGGGGAGCTGTTTTTT.

The rearrangement uses TRBV19 and TRBJ2-1, with TRBD2 matching 13 bases. This CDR3 has 17 residues. Germline CDR1 is LNHDA and CDR2 is SQIVND (reference sequence). V lost 4 bases, J lost 4 bases, and 7 bases stayed unmatched. The CDR3 protein is CASSKTSGGRLYNEQFF. CDR3 in DNA: TGTGCCAGTAGTAAGACTAGCGGGGGGCGCCTTTACAATGAGCAGTTCTTC.

The chain is built from TRBV19 and TRBJ1-5, with 9 nucleotides matching TRBD1. J gave up 5 bases and V 6 bases, and 5 bases lay outside the gene matches. Germline assignment: CDR1 LNHDA and CDR2 SQIVND (reference sequence). The CDR3 runs 14 residues. The CDR3 sequence is CASRLGQGHQPQHF. The CDR3 region has the DNA TGTGCCAGTAGATTGGGACAGGGTCATCAGCCCCAGCATTTT. Complete variable domain (other parts from reference TRBV19 and TRBJ1-5): DGGITQSPKYLFRKEGQNVTLSCEQNLNHDAMYWYRQDPGQGLRLIYYSQIVNDFQKGDIAEGYSVSREKKESFPLTVTSAQKNPTAFYLCASRLGQGHQPQHFGDGTRLSIL.

The sample holds a few counts of this clone. The V and J genes are TRBV7-2 and TRBJ1-6; 11 bases agree with TRBD1. The CDR3 is 15 residues long. The trim removed 4 bases at V and 9 bases at J, leaving 5 bases unmatched. Germline V gene data show CDR1 as SGHTA and CDR2 as FQGNSA. The CDR3 spells CASSSTGTGGSPLHF. The CDR3 nucleotides read TGTGCCAGCAGCTCGACCGGGACAGGGGGTTCACCCCTCCACTTT.

The chain joins TRBV3-1 (or the pseudogene TRBV3-2) to TRBJ2-5; 7 bases map to TRBD2. The CDR3 runs 16 residues. Germline CDR1 reads LGHDT; CDR2 reads YNNKEL (reference sequence). V trimming: 2 bases; J trimming: 2 bases; junction bases outside the gene matches: 8. CDR3 sequence reads: CASSQSSRGGQETQYF. The CDR3 DNA reads TGTGCCAGCAGCCAAAGTTCCCGGGGAGGGCAAGAGACCCAGTACTTC.

V gene TRBV5-1 combines with J gene TRBJ1-1, with D possibly TRBD1 on 5 matching bases. V was trimmed by 4 bases and J by 2 bases, leaving 12 bases between them. Germline CDR1 SGHRS, CDR2 YFSETQ. The CDR3 totals 14 residues. CDR3 sequence reads: CASSINTGNTEAFF. In DNA, the CDR3 is TGCGCCAGCAGCATAAACACAGGAAACACTGAAGCTTTCTTT.

The CDR3 region is CASSTRFDGNYGYTF. In nucleotides, the CDR3 is TGTGCCAGTAGTACTCGGTTTGACGGGAACTATGGCTACACCTTC. The chain carries TRBV19 and TRBJ1-2; no definite D call. The germline V gene has CDR1 LNHDA and CDR2 SQIVND (reference sequence). The CDR3 has 15 amino acids. Trimming removed 4 bases from V and 2 bases from J, with 14 bases in between.

The chain employs TRBV19 and TRBJ1-1, with TRBD1 identical over 7 bases. Germline CDR1 and CDR2: LNHDA and SQIVND (reference sequence). Unmatched junction bases numbered 10, after V lost 7 bases and J lost 2 bases. The CDR3 extends over 15 amino acids. The CDR3: CASTAIKGANTEAFF. CDR3 nucleotide sequence: TGTGCCAGTACCGCCATCAAGGGGGCAAACACTGAAGCTTTCTTT.

The rearrangement links TRBV19 to TRBJ2-3; 7 nucleotides align to TRBD2. The length of the CDR3 is 17 residues. Germline values: CDR1 LNHDA, CDR2 SQIVND (reference sequence). The V and J ends lost 0 bases and 3 bases, in that order; junction bases with no gene match: 9. The chain's CDR3 is CASSIESVGGRTDTQYF. The CDR3 DNA follows: TGTGCCAGTAGTATAGAATCTGTCGGGGGGAGAACAGATACGCAGTATTTT.

V is TRBV3-1 (or the pseudogene TRBV3-2) and J is TRBJ1-2; D perhaps matches TRBD1 (5 bases). Per the germline V gene, CDR1 is LGHDT and CDR2 is YNNKEL (reference sequence). V shed 1 base and J shed 8 bases, with 11 bases lying between them. CDR3 length: 13 amino acids. The CDR3 region is CASSQGGPRGYTF. DNA for the CDR3: TGTGCCAGCAGCCAAGGGGGCCCAAGGGGCTACACCTTC.

The DNA of the CDR3 is TGTGCCAGTAGAAGGGAGGCCAGCACAGATACGCAGTATTTT. Protein product: CASRREASTDTQYF. The chain joins TRBV19 to TRBJ2-3; TRBD2 is a possible D gene (6 bases). The CDR3 contains 14 residues. The germline CDR1 and CDR2 sequences are LNHDA and SQIVND (reference sequence). Trimming pared 6 bases from V and 0 bases from J, leaving 10 bases between.

This clone was counted once. The chain uses TRBV14 and TRBJ1-2, with D possibly matching TRBD1 (6 bases). CDR3 size: 16 residues. Germline V gene lookup returns CDR1 SGHDN and CDR2 FVKESK. V was cut by 2 bases and J by 3 bases, with 16 bases left in between. The CDR3 loop is CASSQLRGGDYYGYTF. The CDR3 DNA sequence: TGTGCCAGCAGCCAACTCAGGGGTGGAGACTACTATGGCTACACCTTC.

With regard to this clone: Compared with germline, one end of the junction differs, possibly owing to a read error. The rearrangement uses TRBV10-2 and TRBJ1-2; D is perhaps TRBD1 (5 bases). Germline assignment: CDR1 WSHSY and CDR2 SAAADI. The CDR3 runs to 11 residues. As DNA, the CDR3 is TGCGCCAGCAGTGAGAAGACAGTCTGTTACTTC. This codes for CASSEKTVCYF.

The rearrangement uses TRBV9 and TRBJ2-3, with 8 nucleotides matching TRBD2. The CDR3 has 15 amino acids. Trimming took 6 bases from V and 4 from J; bases not matched to a gene: 10. The germline V gene has CDR1 SGDLS and CDR2 YYNGEE. This chain's CDR3 is CASNPRGGRADTQYF. In DNA, the CDR3 is TGTGCCAGCAATCCACGGGGGGGCCGTGCAGATACGCAGTATTTT.